One sample yielded the 3 T cell receptor beta chains listed below, sequenced in a study of T cells expressing NK-cell markers. Following a re-call of the 5' RACE reads, TCRdb has one entry per CDR3 protein and lacks DNA. The listing contains 350,000 to 400,000 distinct CDR3 sequences. Source material: blood T cells: a sorted CD56 or NKG2C T cell subset, CD4+ or CD8+ T cells, or bulk PBMC T cells (not recorded which). Source of these receptors: a woman between 50 and 59 years old in good health.

The V and J genes are TRBV28 and TRBJ2-3; the TCRdb D gene call, TRBD2, has no DNA to confirm it. The CDR3 has 17 residues. Germline V gives CDR1 MDHEN, CDR2 SYDVKM. The CDR3 protein is CASSPLGLAGRTDTQYF.

The V call is TRBV5-1, the J call TRBJ2-3; TCRdb reports TRBD2, a call that lacks DNA to check it against. Germline CDR1 and CDR2: SGHRS and YFSETQ. This CDR3 contains 14 residues. CDR3 sequence: CASAAASGRDTQYF.

The V and J genes are TRBV29-1 and TRBJ1-2; TCRdb designates TRBD1, a call that cannot be tested without DNA. Germline V gene data show CDR1 as SQVTM and CDR2 as ANQGSEA. The CDR3 length is 13 residues. The CDR3 sequence: CSASTTGLDGYTF.